The 12 T cell receptor beta chains below come from one sample, sequenced in a study of graft-versus-host responses after intestinal transplantation. No antigens are known for them. Assay: immunoSEQ multiplex PCR; the TCRdb copy retains only in-frame clones and omits some. The repertoire consists of 73,000 or so clones, with 90% occurring once and the leading ten covering 4%. The sequencing used unstimulated CD8+ T cells sorted from spleen or lymph node cells, collected before transplant. The source of these receptors is a human donor who was the organ donor for an intestinal transplant.

This chain connects TRBV27 to TRBJ1-2; a weak D match, TRBD1 (5 bases). V lost 0 bases and J 4 bases, leaving 12 bases between the germline ends. The germline V gene encodes CDR1 MNHEY and CDR2 SMNVEV (reference sequence). The CDR3 is made up of 15 amino acids. CDR3 region: CASSLSAGNGYGYTF. The CDR3 DNA reads as TGTGCCAGCAGTTTATCAGCAGGGAACGGCTATGGCTACACCTTC.

This clone was seen only a few times. The gene calls are TRBV19 and TRBJ1-5; perhaps TRBD1 as D (6 bases). With 1 base removed from V and 3 bases from J, the gap between germline ends came to 13 bases. CDR3 size: 16 residues. In germline, CDR1 is LNHDA, CDR2 SQIVND (reference sequence). CDR3 sequence reads: CASSIAGVGANQPQHF. The CDR3 DNA sequence: TGTGCCAGTAGTATAGCAGGGGTCGGGGCCAATCAGCCCCAGCATTTT.

The V call is TRBV2, the J call TRBJ2-5, with TRBD2 matching 11 bases. The CDR3 contains 16 residues. V shed 5 bases and J 4 bases; nucleotides not matched to a gene: 9. Looked up from germline, CDR1 is SNHLY and CDR2 is FYNNEI. The CDR3 sequence is CASSFLAGGQGETQYF. CDR3 in DNA: TGTGCCAGCAGTTTTCTAGCGGGGGGTCAAGGAGAGACCCAGTACTTC.

Worth noting for this clone: The junction does not match germline at one end; this may be a read error. CDR3 amino acids: CASSLGDTSDF. The CDR3 nucleotides read TGTGCCAGCAGCTTGGGGGACACCTCGGACTTC. V gene TRBV5-6 combines with J gene TRBJ2-4, with D tentatively TRBD1 (6 bases). CDR3 length: 11 residues. Germline V gives CDR1 SGHDT, CDR2 YYEEEE.

V usage is TRBV5-4 and J usage is TRBJ1-4; the D is unclear. This CDR3 comprises 16 residues. Germline loops: CDR1 SGHNT, CDR2 YYREEE (reference sequence). Trimming took off 3 bases at V and 0 bases at J, with 12 bases between the two ends. The CDR3 DNA follows: TGTGCCAGCAGCTATCAAGGGAGTACAACTAATGAAAAACTGTTTTTT. Its translation: CASSYQGSTTNEKLFF.

This sequence joins TRBV7-9 and TRBJ1-1; D might be TRBD1 (6 bases). Germline CDR1 reads SEHNR; CDR2 reads FQNEAQ (reference sequence). Deletions cut 2 bases from V and 3 bases from J, with 7 bases between. The CDR3 loop spans 13 amino acids. The CDR3 DNA reads TGTGCCAGCAGCTTACCAGGGGACACTGAAGCTTTCTTT. This encodes CASSLPGDTEAFF.

The chain couples TRBV7-2 to TRBJ2-7; weak D call: TRBD1 (5 bases). The germline V gene encodes CDR1 SGHTA and CDR2 FQGNSA. The CDR3 runs to 15 residues. Between the trimmed V and J ends, which lost 0 bases and 3 bases, there was a span of 12 bases. The CDR3 spells CASSLAGDGYYEQYV. CDR3 nucleotides: TGTGCCAGCAGCTTAGCAGGGGATGGTTACTACGAGCAGTACGTC.

This clone is a singleton in its sample. This chain connects TRBV10-3 to TRBJ2-2; maybe TRBD2 (6 bases). The CDR3 length is 14 residues. From germline, CDR1 is ENHRY and CDR2 SYGVKD. V was trimmed by 10 bases and J by 3 bases, leaving 15 bases between them. CDR3 bases: TGTGCCAGTACGGGTCCGGGGGACACCGGGGAGCTGTTTTTT. This translates into CASTGPGDTGELFF.

This CDR3 is CASSLEAGDFYNEQFF. CDR3 DNA sequence: TGTGCCAGCAGCTTGGAAGCGGGGGACTTCTACAATGAGCAGTTCTTC. The V and J genes are TRBV5-4 and TRBJ2-1, with 8 bases that match TRBD2. The CDR3 length is 16 residues. The V segment lost 0 bases and the J segment 3 bases; nucleotides outside the gene matches: 5. The germline V gene has CDR1 SGHNT and CDR2 YYREEE (reference sequence).

The chain has TRBV14 and TRBJ1-1; D is uncertain. In germline, CDR1 is SGHDN, CDR2 FVKESK. Trimming pared 5 bases from V and 1 base from J, leaving 14 bases between. The CDR3 contains 15 residues. This CDR3 is CASSFRSIPNTEAFF. DNA for the CDR3: TGTGCCAGCAGCTTTAGGAGCATTCCGAACACTGAAGCTTTCTTT. Based on the CDR3 plus reference TRBV14 and TRBJ1-1, the full variable domain is EAGVTQFPSHSVIEKGQTVTLRCDPISGHDNLYWYRRVMGKEIKFLLHFVKESKQDESGMPNNRFLAERTGGTYSTLKVQPAELEDSGVYFCASSFRSIPNTEAFFGQGTRLTVV.

This chain uses TRBV13 with TRBJ1-3; D might be TRBD1 (5 bases). V was cut by 5 bases and J by 2 bases, with 13 bases left in between. Per germline, CDR1 PRHDT and CDR2 FYEKMQ (reference sequence). The CDR3 consists of 15 residues. CDR3 sequence: CASSDLQVAGNTIYF. The DNA of the CDR3 is TGTGCCAGCAGCGATCTACAGGTCGCTGGAAACACCATATATTTT. Full variable domain (missing parts from reference TRBV13 and TRBJ1-3): AAGVIQSPRHLIKEKRETATLKCYPIPRHDTVYWYQQGPGQDPQFLISFYEKMQSDKGSIPDRFSAQQFSDYHSELNMSSLELGDSALYFCASSDLQVAGNTIYFGEGSWLTVV.

The chain employs TRBV28 and TRBJ1-1; 8 nucleotides agree with TRBD1. Germline lookup yields CDR1 MDHEN and CDR2 SYDVKM. The CDR3 consists of 14 residues. Unmatched junction bases numbered 5, after V lost 5 bases and J lost 3 bases. The CDR3 here is CASSLTGVDTEAFF. The DNA of the CDR3 is TGTGCCAGCAGTCTGACAGGGGTAGACACTGAAGCTTTCTTT. Full variable domain (outside the CDR3, taken from reference TRBV28 and TRBJ1-1): DVKVTQSSRYLVKRTGEKVFLECVQDMDHENMFWYRQDPGLGLRLIYFSYDVKMKEKGDIPEGYSVSREKKERFSLILESASTNQTSMYLCASSLTGVDTEAFFGQGTRLTVV.